Listed below are T cell receptor beta chains from one sample, sequenced in a study of CD8+CD57+ T cells in acquired aplastic anemia. TCRdb reprocessed the reads with MiXCR, giving one entry per CDR3 protein. Seen here are around 500,000 distinct CDR3 sequences, about a third observed once, and the top ten hold less than 0.85%. The sample comprised sorted CD4+, CD8+, or CD8+CD57+ T cells (not recorded which) from PBMCs. The receptors originated from a human donor with aplastic anemia. Each CDR3 is given with its conserved first and last residue. A D gene is named only where the DNA matches it firmly. Part of the rows lack a size; the others show once, few, many or a class for expanded clones.

V gene: TRBV20-1; J gene: TRBJ1-2; clone size: .; D gene: TRBD1; CDR3 protein: CSAVRPGTANYGYTF; CDR3 DNA: TGCAGTGCTGTTAGACCCGGGACAGCGAACTATGGCTACACCTTC
V gene: TRBV7-3; J gene: TRBJ2-7; clone size: .; D gene: TRBD2; CDR3 protein: CAGSLERLAGRYEQYF; CDR3 DNA: TGTGCCGGCAGCCTAGAAAGACTAGCGGGAAGGTACGAGCAGTACTTC
V gene: TRBV7-9; J gene: TRBJ2-3; clone size: many; D gene: .; CDR3 protein: CASGLAVNTDTQYF; CDR3 DNA: TGTGCCAGTGGGTTAGCGGTGAACACAGATACGCAGTATTTT
V gene: TRBV6-2/TRBV6-3; J gene: TRBJ2-7; clone size: .; D gene: TRBD2; CDR3 protein: CATAGAGEQQYF; CDR3 DNA: TGTGCCACGGCGGGAGCGGGGGAACAGCAGTACTTC
V gene: TRBV6-1; J gene: TRBJ1-5; clone size: .; D gene: .; CDR3 protein: CASSKGGSNQPQHF; CDR3 DNA: TGTGCCAGCAGTAAAGGCGGAAGCAATCAGCCCCAGCATTTT
V gene: TRBV30; J gene: TRBJ1-2; clone size: .; D gene: TRBD1; CDR3 protein: CAWSGTGGNYGYTF; CDR3 DNA: TGTGCCTGGAGTGGGACAGGGGGCAACTATGGCTACACCTTC
V gene: TRBV18; J gene: TRBJ2-1; clone size: .; D gene: TRBD2; CDR3 protein: CASSPPGWREADNEQFF; CDR3 DNA: TGTGCCAGCTCACCACCGGGTTGGCGGGAGGCCGACAATGAGCAGTTCTTC
V gene: TRBV2; J gene: TRBJ1-5; clone size: many; D gene: TRBD1; CDR3 protein: CASIGQDRNQPQHF; CDR3 DNA: TGTGCCAGCATAGGACAGGACCGCAATCAGCCCCAGCATTTT
V gene: TRBV19; J gene: TRBJ2-2; clone size: .; D gene: TRBD1; CDR3 protein: CASSTPGQGYPGELFF; CDR3 DNA: TGTGCCAGTAGTACCCCGGGACAGGGATATCCCGGGGAGCTGTTTTTT
V gene: TRBV10-3; J gene: TRBJ1-2; clone size: few; D gene: TRBD1; CDR3 protein: CAISSSYGQGAGGYGYTF; CDR3 DNA: TGTGCCATCAGTTCATCCTACGGACAGGGGGCTGGAGGCTATGGCTACACCTTC
V gene: TRBV12-3/TRBV12-4; J gene: TRBJ2-7; clone size: few; D gene: TRBD2; CDR3 protein: CASSLGASGSHEQYF; CDR3 DNA: TGTGCCAGCAGTTTAGGGGCTAGCGGGAGCCACGAGCAGTACTTC
V gene: TRBV19; J gene: TRBJ1-2; clone size: few; D gene: .; CDR3 protein: CASSPDRDYGHTF; CDR3 DNA: TGTGCCAGCAGCCCCGATAGGGATTATGGCCACACCTTC
V gene: TRBV5-6; J gene: TRBJ2-7; clone size: .; D gene: .; CDR3 protein: CASSWSARGPEQYF; CDR3 DNA: TGTGCCAGCAGCTGGTCAGCCAGGGGTCCCGAGCAGTACTTC
V gene: TRBV9; J gene: TRBJ2-2; clone size: few; D gene: .; CDR3 protein: CASSVTTSTTGELFF; CDR3 DNA: TGTGCCAGCAGCGTAACTACGAGTACCACCGGGGAGCTGTTTTTT
V gene: TRBV13; J gene: TRBJ2-3; clone size: .; D gene: TRBD1; CDR3 protein: CASSAGQGFSDTQYF; CDR3 DNA: TGTGCCAGCAGCGCAGGACAGGGGTTTTCCGATACGCAGTATTTT